A selection of T cell receptor beta chains follows, all from one sample in a study of T cell responses to AZD1222 COVID-19 vaccine. Sequenced by immunoSEQ multiplex PCR; TCRdb stores in-frame clones only, minus some. The sample shows 120,000 or so clones, approximately 85% of them seen only once. The source was peripheral blood, collected on day 0 of AZD1222 vaccination. The receptors originated from an adult in good health. Both conserved end residues are part of each CDR3. The D gene is left open where the match is weak. Where a row states a size, it is once, few, many or the class of an expanded clone; other rows omit it.

V,J,size,D,DNA,CDR3
TRBV2,TRBJ1-4,NA,TRBD1,TGTGCCACGCATCGGACAGGGGGGAGTGAAAAACTGTTTTTT,CATHRTGGSEKLFF
TRBV7-3,TRBJ2-2,once,NA,TGTGCCAGCAGCTTAGGGGCGGGGTCGAACACCGGGGAGCTGTTTTTT,CASSLGAGSNTGELFF
TRBV7-9,TRBJ2-3,once,NA,TGTGCCAGCAGCTTGCCACAGCGGGATACGCAGTATTTT,CASSLPQRDTQYF
TRBV7-2,TRBJ1-3,NA,NA,TGTGCCAGCAGCTTAGGTCCGTCCTCTGGAAACACCATATATTTT,CASSLGPSSGNTIYF
TRBV28,TRBJ1-3,NA,NA,TGTGCCAGCAGCTCAGGGCTTCGAGGAAACACCATATATTTT,CASSSGLRGNTIYF
TRBV19,TRBJ1-1,NA,NA,TGTGCCAGTAGTACCCAAACCAGGGGAGGCACTGAAGCTTTCTTT,CASSTQTRGGTEAFF
TRBV5-4,TRBJ2-7,once,TRBD1,TGTGCCAGCAGCTTGGGGACAGGGGGTCGTAGACCGTACGAGCAGTACTTC,CASSLGTGGRRPYEQYF
TRBV29-1,TRBJ2-7,NA,TRBD2,TGCAGCGTTTGGCTAGCGGGAGGCTACGAGCAGTACTTC,CSVWLAGGYEQYF
TRBV18,TRBJ2-7,NA,NA,TGTGCCAGCTCACCACCAGGTCTCAGCTCCTACGAGCAGTACTTC,CASSPPGLSSYEQYF
TRBV6-5,TRBJ1-6,NA,NA,TGTGCCAGCAGAGACCGACAGAGGTCTAATTCACCCCTCCACTTT,CASRDRQRSNSPLHF
TRBV9,TRBJ1-2,few,NA,TGTGCCAGCAGCCTTAACCATCTATCGAGCGGTGGCTACACCTTC,CASSLNHLSSGGYTF
TRBV30,TRBJ1-3,NA,NA,TGTGCCTGGAGTGTACTCTTGGCCGGTGGAAACACCATATATTTT,CAWSVLLAGGNTIYF
TRBV7-2,TRBJ1-2,NA,NA,TGTGCCAGCAGCTTAGGCTTGGGGGTGGGCAACTATGGCTACACCTTC,CASSLGLGVGNYGYTF
TRBV6-1,TRBJ2-3,NA,NA,TGTGCCAGCAGTGATTTTCGCCGGGTTTCGCATACGCAGTATTTT,CASSDFRRVSHTQYF
TRBV5-1,TRBJ2-2,NA,NA,TGCGCCAGCAGCTTGGCCGTCAGTAGCGTCGGGGAGCTGTTTTTT,CASSLAVSSVGELFF
TRBV28,TRBJ2-1,NA,NA,TGTGCCAGCAGTCAAACCGCCCGGGGTCGAGAGCAGTTCTTC,CASSQTARGREQFF
TRBV4-1,TRBJ1-2,NA,TRBD1,TGCGCCAGCAGCCAAGGTTACGGACAGGACTATGGCTACACCTTC,CASSQGYGQDYGYTF
TRBV7-2,TRBJ1-1,NA,NA,TGTGCCAGCAGCTTGGCGGGGGTGGGCACTGAAGCTTTCTTT,CASSLAGVGTEAFF
TRBV5-1,TRBJ1-2,NA,TRBD1,TGCGCCAGTAGGACCGGGACAGATAGCTATGGCTACACCTTC,CASRTGTDSYGYTF
TRBV3-1/TRBV3-2,TRBJ1-1,NA,NA,TGTGCCAGCAGCCAAGTGTCAGGCGGAGGAACTGAAGCTTTCTTT,CASSQVSGGGTEAFF
TRBV7-8,TRBJ1-1,NA,NA,TGTGCCAGCAGCTCCGGGACTAGGGGCACTGAAGCTTTCTTT,CASSSGTRGTEAFF
TRBV11-2,TRBJ1-6,few,NA,TGTGCCAGCAGCTTAGGGGCCGGGGGCTCACCCCTCCACTTT,CASSLGAGGSPLHF
TRBV5-6,TRBJ1-2,NA,TRBD1,TGTGCCAGCAGCTTGGTCTACAGGGGCACCTATGGCTACACCTTC,CASSLVYRGTYGYTF
TRBV12-3/TRBV12-4,TRBJ1-2,NA,NA,TGTGCCAGCAGCCCAACAGAGGTCTTTGGCTACACCTTC,CASSPTEVFGYTF
TRBV6-5,TRBJ1-6,NA,NA,TGTGCCAGCAGTTCAGGTCGGAACTCCTATAATTCACCCCTCCACTTT,CASSSGRNSYNSPLHF
TRBV11-2,TRBJ2-7,NA,NA,TGTGCCAGCAGCTCCCTGGGGGGCGCCTACGAGCAGTACTTC,CASSSLGGAYEQYF
TRBV6-5,TRBJ1-1,NA,NA,TGTGCCAGCAGTTCGGGGCCTTGGGAAGCTTTCTTT,CASSSGPWEAFF
TRBV7-3,TRBJ2-3,NA,TRBD2,TGTGCCAGCAGCAACGGACTAGCGGGAGTAGCATCCTTGGTATCGCAGTATTTT,CASSNGLAGVASLVSQYF
TRBV14,TRBJ2-7,NA,NA,TGTGCCAGCAGCCGGGAAGAGTCTAGCGAGCAGTACTTC,CASSREESSEQYF
TRBV24-1,TRBJ2-1,NA,TRBD2,TGTGCCACGGAGCCTAGCGGGGGGATGTACAATGAGCAGTTCTTC,CATEPSGGMYNEQFF
TRBV29-1,TRBJ2-2,NA,NA,TGCAGCTTTTGTGGGTTACTGAACACCGGGGAGCTGTTTTTT,CSFCGLLNTGELFF
TRBV5-1,TRBJ1-4,NA,NA,TGCGCCAGCAGCTTGGGTCCCGGCCTTGGGGATGAAAAACTGTTTTTT,CASSLGPGLGDEKLFF
TRBV5-6,TRBJ1-6,NA,NA,TGTGCCAGCAGCTTGGAAGGGGATAATTCACCCCTCCACTTT,CASSLEGDNSPLHF
TRBV3-1/TRBV3-2,TRBJ2-1,NA,NA,TGTGCCAGCAGCCAAGTAATAGGTGGCGATGAGCAGTTCTTC,CASSQVIGGDEQFF
TRBV7-9,TRBJ1-1,NA,NA,TGTGCCAGCAGCTCCGACTACACTGAAGCTTTCTTT,CASSSDYTEAFF
TRBV11-3,TRBJ1-4,NA,NA,TGTGCCAGCAGAGGGCGTTTGGGTGAAAAACTGTTTTTT,CASRGRLGEKLFF
TRBV30,TRBJ1-3,once,NA,TGTGCCTGGTCGCCCCAGGCCGGAAACACCATATATTTT,CAWSPQAGNTIYF
TRBV5-6,TRBJ1-6,NA,NA,TGTGCCAGCAGCTTTCGCGGGGCGCGGGGCTCCTATAATTCACCCCTCCACTTT,CASSFRGARGSYNSPLHF
TRBV12-3/TRBV12-4,TRBJ1-2,NA,NA,TGTGCCAGCAGTTTGAGACAGGAGGGTGGCTACACCTTC,CASSLRQEGGYTF
TRBV27,TRBJ1-2,once,TRBD1,TGTGCCAGCAGTCCGGACAGGGGCCATGGCTACACCTTC,CASSPDRGHGYTF
TRBV30,TRBJ2-2,NA,NA,TGTGCCTGGAGTGTAGGAGAACAGTTTAACACCGGGGAGCTGTTTTTT,CAWSVGEQFNTGELFF
TRBV27,TRBJ1-2,once,NA,TGTGCCAGCAGTTTAGGGGGGACATTTGGCTACACCTTC,CASSLGGTFGYTF
TRBV11-2,TRBJ1-4,NA,NA,TGTGCCACGAAAGGGGTGACTAATGAAAAACTGTTTTTT,CATKGVTNEKLFF
TRBV6-2/TRBV6-3,TRBJ2-3,NA,TRBD2,TGTGCCAGCAGTTACGGCCCTAGCGGAACAGATACGCAGTATTTT,CASSYGPSGTDTQYF
TRBV28,TRBJ2-3,NA,NA,TGTGCCAGCAGTAAGACGACTAGCACAGATACGCAGTATTTT,CASSKTTSTDTQYF